Listed below are T cell receptor beta chains from one sample, sequenced in a study of human T cells and chemical hapten exposure. A single record per CDR3 protein comes from TCRdb applying MiXCR to the 5' RACE reads. The table has about 80,000 distinct CDR3 sequences, less than 9.5% seen once; the top ten hold around 2%. The receptors were gathered from a male donor in good health. Both conserved end residues are part of each CDR3. Size tells how often a clone was seen (once, few, many) or the class of an expanded clone, and some rows leave it out.

j_call clone_size v_call cdr3_aa
TRBJ1-5 . TRBV27 CASSLPSNQPQHF
TRBJ1-4 . TRBV7-9 CASSAGFGSTEKLFF
TRBJ1-1 . TRBV29-1 CSATQGAPEAFF
TRBJ2-6 . TRBV6-2/TRBV6-3 CASRACADSGANVLTF
TRBJ2-3 many TRBV7-6 CASSLLEFGQPDTQYF
TRBJ2-7 . TRBV4-3 CASSQARTGRYEQYF
TRBJ2-2 many TRBV11-2 CASSLSGGSVGGELFF
TRBJ1-1 . TRBV27 CASSLFLGMNTEAFF
TRBJ2-2 many TRBV6-4 CASSNSGASAGVPGELFF
TRBJ2-6 . TRBV7-6 CASSLEVGAVSHSGANVLTF
TRBJ1-6 many TRBV12-3/TRBV12-4 CASSLKVQDSPLHF
TRBJ2-1 . TRBV11-2 CASSVNLVASSYNEQFF
TRBJ2-7 . TRBV5-4 CASSLGLAGNQAEQYF
TRBJ2-2 few TRBV12-3/TRBV12-4 CASSHSGRAANTGELFF
TRBJ2-1 . TRBV29-1 CSVDGGYNEQFF
TRBJ2-3 many TRBV7-9 CASSSPPTLSTDTQYF
TRBJ2-7 . TRBV6-5 CASSYLSDRGSGEQYF
TRBJ2-7 . TRBV20-1 CSASGTTGNYEQYF
TRBJ1-2 . TRBV11-2 CASSSLAGIYGYTF
TRBJ1-4 few TRBV6-6 CASRAGTTNEKLFF
TRBJ2-7 many TRBV5-5 CASSSIAGQDEQYF
TRBJ2-1 many TRBV18 CASSPPSGNYNEQFF
TRBJ2-7 medium-sized TRBV20-1 CSARESLSTYEQYF
TRBJ2-1 few TRBV5-5 CASSSDRLTTLTYNEQFF
TRBJ2-7 . TRBV4-1 CASSRIRKTGTLNSYEQYF
TRBJ2-5 many TRBV6-1 CASSLQGRETQYF
TRBJ1-6 many TRBV5-1 CASSWGQGPDNSPLHF
TRBJ2-3 many TRBV6-1 CASSEWRLTSTDTQYF
TRBJ1-4 many TRBV18 CASSPQGSANEKLFF
TRBJ1-6 few TRBV3-1 CASSQGGRANSPLHF
TRBJ2-7 . TRBV12-3/TRBV12-4 CASRGGTYEQYF
TRBJ2-1 many TRBV7-7 CASSPVAGVAYNEQFF
TRBJ2-5 many TRBV3-1 CASSQGPLVSGSVETQYF
TRBJ1-2 many TRBV6-2/TRBV6-3 CASSRPPSRILGGYTF
TRBJ2-7 many TRBV10-3 CAISAAGETYEQYF
TRBJ2-1 many TRBV15 CATSRDGTEGQFF
TRBJ2-1 few TRBV12-3/TRBV12-4 CASSSGTSGSVEQFF
TRBJ2-3 many TRBV27 CASSITGGYSTDTQYF
TRBJ1-5 . TRBV19 CASSIKGYQPQHF
TRBJ2-1 . TRBV11-2 CASRDYRGIYNEQFF
TRBJ2-3 . TRBV18 CASSSQGRSTDTQYF
TRBJ1-1 many TRBV5-1 CASSLGPGNTEAFF
TRBJ1-5 . TRBV6-5 CASSRDRWDQPQHF
TRBJ2-3 many TRBV12-3/TRBV12-4 CASRDGRGSDTQYF
TRBJ2-1 few TRBV5-1 CASSRPLDEQFF
TRBJ2-1 few TRBV27 CASSLKRLSVNEQFF
TRBJ2-7 many TRBV6-6 CASSSFTGEKYF
TRBJ2-3 once TRBV3-1 CASSPLGGLAGADTQYF
TRBJ2-2 many TRBV29-1 CSVVRDRFTGELFF
TRBJ2-5 many TRBV7-6 CASSFSGSETQYF
TRBJ2-3 many TRBV4-1 CASSEEESVTDTQYF
TRBJ1-1 few TRBV6-5 CASSQPQGTEAFF
TRBJ2-1 few TRBV7-9 CASSGGESGADNEQFF
TRBJ1-1 few TRBV7-9 CASSVHGGKTGTGAFF
TRBJ2-2 few TRBV14 CASGHRTDTGELFF
TRBJ1-4 few TRBV7-2 CASSTLQEGAGWGEKLFF
TRBJ2-7 few TRBV5-6 CASKEGGPSYEQYF